This TCR beta chain comes out of a study of T cell responses to AZD1222 COVID-19 vaccine. Method: immunoSEQ multiplex PCR; TCRdb's copy keeps in-frame clones and lacks some. The sample lists 80,000 to 100,000 clones, 87% occurring once. General observations from the study: White British ancestry dominated among donors, who included more females, and clonal diversity was possibly underestimated. The reported proportion of spike-specific TCRs targeting unmutated variant regions was nearly half. Vaccination with two AZD1222 doses was followed by a rise in Spike-specific TCR breadth and depth.

The V gene's germline CDR1 is GTSNPN and CDR2 SVGIG (reference sequence). J lost 10 bases, V lost 3 bases, and 11 bases had no gene match. The CDR3 is made up of 15 amino acids. On this clone: Its antigen remains unidentified.

The sample consisted of peripheral blood, taken 28 days after the second AZD1222 dose. The chain uses TRBV30 and TRBJ1-6; TRBD1 matches at 8 bases. This receptor was taken from an adult who received the AZD1222 COVID-19 vaccine. The CDR3 coding sequence is TGTGCCTGGAGCCCCGGGTCCAGGGGGCGATCACCCCTCCACTTT. It translates to CAWSPGSRGRSPLHF.